This T cell receptor beta chain emerged from a study of T cell repertoires in cytomegalovirus infection. Turning to the study itself: HLA-C-restricted CMV epitopes, recently identified, and well-studied HLA-B-restricted ones were used by the study.

The study's findings and limits: Identification of carriers of CMV plus the relevant HLA was achieved through cumulative public TCR beta family frequency.

This clonotype was seen only a few times. Its antigen remains unidentified. TCRdb fed the reads into MiXCR, producing one record per CDR3 protein. The table includes about 920,000 distinct CDR3 sequences, 31% detected once. V lost 0 bases to trimming and J lost 5 bases; unmatched junction nucleotides: 13. This CDR3 has 19 amino acids. Germline V gene sequence: CDR1 MNHEY, CDR2 SVGAGI. The rearrangement joins TRBV6-5 to TRBJ2-1, with 10 bases matching TRBD1. The source material was cultured CD8+ T cells from PBMCs, sampled from culture after CMV antigen stimulation. The receptor comes from a human donor in good health (CMV status not recorded). Some clones in this sample may be carry-over from other donors' samples. DNA of the CDR3: TGTGCCAGCAGTTACTCGCCTCCTATTCGACAGGGGGCGGACAATGAGCAGTTCTTC. As protein: CASSYSPPIRQGADNEQFF.